A selection of T cell receptor beta chains follows, all from one sample in a study of control samples from healthy donors and cancer patients. The protocol was immunoSEQ multiplex PCR, while the TCRdb copy is restricted to in-frame clones and leaves out a portion. In the table there are over 150,000 clones, about 90% of which are singletons. Material: blood. The receptors shown here come from a woman aged 45 to 65 in good health. Each CDR3 is given with its conserved first and last residue. A D gene is named only where the DNA matches it firmly. Clone size is shown for a subset of rows, as once, few, many or a class of expanded clone.

len,abundance,j_gene,d_gene,v_gene,CDR3nt,CDR3aa
15,once,TRBJ2-1,TRBD2,TRBV6-1,TGTGCCAGCAGTGAGGGACTAGGGGGTGGGAATGAGCAGTTCTTC,CASSEGLGGGNEQFF
15,few,TRBJ2-7,.,TRBV6-5,TGTGCCAGCAGTTACTGGGCAGAAGCGGCATACGAGCAGTACTTC,CASSYWAEAAYEQYF
14,.,TRBJ2-3,.,TRBV6-5,TGTGCCAGCAGTTACGGTGGTAACCTGGATACGCAGTATTTT,CASSYGGNLDTQYF
14,once,TRBJ2-4,.,TRBV10-3,TGTGCCATCAGTGTAAAAGCGTTTCAGGGCATTCAGTACTTC,CAISVKAFQGIQYF
13,.,TRBJ1-2,.,TRBV7-2,TGTGCCAGCAGCTTAGGGCTCAACTATGGCTACACCTTC,CASSLGLNYGYTF
14,.,TRBJ2-3,.,TRBV24-1,TGTGCCACCAGAGGGGCGGGGAGCACAGATACGCAGTATTTT,CATRGAGSTDTQYF
13,.,TRBJ1-1,.,TRBV11-3,TGTGCCAGCAGCTTAAGTGGGAGCACTGAAGCTTTCTTT,CASSLSGSTEAFF
16,.,TRBJ1-3,TRBD1,TRBV27,TGTGCCAGCAGTTTACGGACAGGGACCCCTGGAAACACCATATATTTT,CASSLRTGTPGNTIYF
14,.,TRBJ2-3,.,TRBV5-1,TGCGCCAGCAGCTTGGCACAGGGAGCAGATACGCAGTATTTT,CASSLAQGADTQYF
16,.,TRBJ1-4,.,TRBV5-8,TGTGCCAGCAGCCTCGGACAGATTGCAACTAATGAAAAACTGTTTTTT,CASSLGQIATNEKLFF
16,.,TRBJ2-5,.,TRBV28,TGTGCCAGCAGTCCCCGGGGCAGGGTAATGACAGAGACCCAGTACTTC,CASSPRGRVMTETQYF
14,.,TRBJ1-3,.,TRBV27,TGTGCCAGCATGCTCAGGGGTGGTGGAAACACCATATATTTT,CASMLRGGGNTIYF
14,.,TRBJ1-5,TRBD1,TRBV6-5,TGTGCCAGCAGTTACTCACAGGGGATCCAGCCCCAGCATTTT,CASSYSQGIQPQHF
16,.,TRBJ2-1,TRBD2,TRBV6-2/TRBV6-3,TGTGCCAGCAGTTACCTAGCGGAGGGGCTATACAATGAGCAGTTCTTC,CASSYLAEGLYNEQFF
12,.,TRBJ2-1,.,TRBV29-1,TGCAGCGCCGGCGACTCCTACAATGAGCAGTTCTTC,CSAGDSYNEQFF
14,.,TRBJ1-5,.,TRBV10-3,TGTGCCATCAGCGGCCTGAATAGCAATCAGCCCCAGCATTTT,CAISGLNSNQPQHF
15,.,TRBJ2-5,TRBD1,TRBV13,TGTGCCAGCAGCCGGACAGGGCTAAACCAAGAGACCCAGTACTTC,CASSRTGLNQETQYF
14,.,TRBJ2-5,TRBD1,TRBV18,TGTGCCAGCTCACCACCAGGGACAGAAGAGACCCAGTACTTC,CASSPPGTEETQYF
15,.,TRBJ1-5,TRBD1,TRBV6-1,TGTGCCAGCAGTGAAGCGGACAGGGGGCATCAGCCCCAGCATTTT,CASSEADRGHQPQHF
15,.,TRBJ2-7,TRBD2,TRBV10-3,TGTGCCATCAGGCCACGGACTAGCGGGAGTTCCGAGCAGTACTTC,CAIRPRTSGSSEQYF
15,.,TRBJ2-5,.,TRBV4-3,TGCGCCAGCAGCCAAGGACTGACGGGGCGGGAGACCCAGTACTTC,CASSQGLTGRETQYF
15,.,TRBJ2-5,TRBD2,TRBV5-1,TGCGCCAGCAGCTTGGGAGCGGGGGCACAAGAGACCCAGTACTTC,CASSLGAGAQETQYF
11,.,TRBJ2-5,.,TRBV20-1,TGCAGCGCTCGTCCCTCGGAGACCCAGTACTTC,CSARPSETQYF
16,.,TRBJ2-3,TRBD2,TRBV3-1/TRBV3-2,TGTGCCAGCAGCCACCTTGCGGGGGGGCCAACAGATACGCAGTATTTT,CASSHLAGGPTDTQYF
16,.,TRBJ1-3,.,TRBV28,TGTGCCAGCAGTCTGTGGGACACCCACTCTGGAAACACCATATATTTT,CASSLWDTHSGNTIYF
14,many,TRBJ1-5,.,TRBV6-6,TGTGCCAGTGATTCAGGGGAAGGGTACCAGCCCCAGCATTTT,CASDSGEGYQPQHF
13,.,TRBJ2-1,.,TRBV4-2,TGTGCCAGCAGCCAAGATGAGAGATTAAAGCAGTTCTTC,CASSQDERLKQFF
14,.,TRBJ1-1,.,TRBV18,TGTGCCAGCTCACCATTGTCACGGGGCACTGAAGCTTTCTTT,CASSPLSRGTEAFF
14,once,TRBJ1-1,TRBD1,TRBV9,TGTGCCAGCAGCGGGGGACAGATGAACACTGAAGCTTTCTTT,CASSGGQMNTEAFF
15,once,TRBJ2-7,TRBD1,TRBV28,TGTGCCAGCAGGTGGACAGGGGGGACTTCCTACGAGCAGTACTTC,CASRWTGGTSYEQYF
13,.,TRBJ2-6,.,TRBV2,TGTGCCAGCAAAAGCTCTGGGGCCAACGTCCTGACTTTC,CASKSSGANVLTF
14,.,TRBJ1-2,.,TRBV5-1,TGCGCCAGCAAAGCGAATAATGCTAACTATGGCTACACCTTC,CASKANNANYGYTF
14,few,TRBJ2-7,.,TRBV7-7,TGTGCTAGCAGCTTATCGGAGAGCTCCTACGAGCAGTACTTC,CASSLSESSYEQYF
16,.,TRBJ1-5,.,TRBV6-6,TGTGCCAGCAATGCCGGGGGGACGAATAGCAATCAGCCCCAGCATTTT,CASNAGGTNSNQPQHF
12,.,TRBJ1-2,.,TRBV5-4,TGTGCCAGCAGCGTCGACAGAGCCACTCCTTTCTTC,CASSVDRATPFF
19,once,TRBJ2-1,TRBD2,TRBV3-1/TRBV3-2,TGTGCCAGCAGCCAGCTCCGGGGGGGTAGCGGGAGTATCCACAATGAGCAGTTCTTC,CASSQLRGGSGSIHNEQFF
12,.,TRBJ2-7,.,TRBV7-2,TGTGCCACCGGGGTTGGGGGCTACGAGCAGTACTTC,CATGVGGYEQYF
15,once,TRBJ1-1,.,TRBV9,TGTGCCAGCAGCGTAGATGGCTATGGGAACACTGAAGCTTTCTTT,CASSVDGYGNTEAFF
14,.,TRBJ1-2,TRBD1,TRBV4-3,TGCGCCAGCAGCCGGGACAGGAGAAACTATGGCTACACCTTC,CASSRDRRNYGYTF
17,.,TRBJ2-6,.,TRBV6-4,TGTGCCAGCAGTTTCCCGGGACCTAGCTCTGGGGCCAACGTCCTGACTTTC,CASSFPGPSSGANVLTF
15,.,TRBJ1-2,.,TRBV9,TGTGCCAGCAGCGTCGCCCGGGAAAGGTCCTTTGGCTACACCTTC,CASSVARERSFGYTF
16,few,TRBJ2-1,TRBD2,TRBV5-5,TGTGCCAGCAGCTTCGGACTAGCGGGAGGCTTGAATGAGCAGTTCTTC,CASSFGLAGGLNEQFF
13,.,TRBJ2-7,.,TRBV12-3/TRBV12-4,TGTGCCAGCAGTTCCTCCTATGGACAGGAGCAGTACTTC,CASSSSYGQEQYF
13,.,TRBJ2-1,.,TRBV27,TGTGCCAGCAGTAGGCGGGACTACAATGAGCAGTTCTTC,CASSRRDYNEQFF
15,once,TRBJ2-5,TRBD1,TRBV9,TGTGCCAGCAGCGGACGCAGGGGGTCGATGGAGACCCAGTACTTC,CASSGRRGSMETQYF
14,.,TRBJ2-6,.,TRBV9,TGTGCCAGCAGTGCAGGCTACGGGGCCAACGTCCTGACTTTC,CASSAGYGANVLTF
12,.,TRBJ1-1,.,TRBV12-3/TRBV12-4,TGTGCCAGCAGCCCCACCCCGGCCGCCGCTTTCTTT,CASSPTPAAAFF
15,.,TRBJ1-6,.,TRBV19,TGTGCCAGTAGTCCCTCCCATGTACGGAATTCACCCCTCCACTTT,CASSPSHVRNSPLHF
15,.,TRBJ2-1,.,TRBV7-2,TGTGCCAGCTCTAGTAGTGGTGTACCCTACAATGAGCAGTTCTTC,CASSSSGVPYNEQFF
17,.,TRBJ1-3,.,TRBV15,TGTGCCACCAGCAGAGATCCGAGGGGCCTCTCTGGAAACACCATATATTTT,CATSRDPRGLSGNTIYF
13,.,TRBJ1-2,TRBD1,TRBV7-2,TGTGCCAGCAGCCAAGGGACAGGTCGGGGCTACACCTTC,CASSQGTGRGYTF
16,once,TRBJ1-5,.,TRBV6-5,TGTGCCAGCAGTTACTCTGGGGATCCGGGGAATCGGCCCCAGCATTTT,CASSYSGDPGNRPQHF